This T cell receptor (beta chain) emerged from a study of shared clonotypes between healthy human individuals. TCRdb's copy holds only in-frame clones and misses some; the assay was immunoSEQ multiplex PCR. The sample holds about 1.1 million clones, 70% to 80% seen once. The sequencing input was memory CD4+ T cells from PBMCs. As for subset: CD45RA-negative fraction. The sequence was collected from a man aged 18 to 30 in good health. Some clones in this sample may be carry-over from other donors' samples.

The CDR3 reads CASSLTDWEAFF. As DNA, the CDR3 is TGTGCCAGCAGTTTGACAGATTGGGAGGCTTTCTTT. This chain links TRBV28 with TRBJ1-1; perhaps TRBD1 as D (5 bases). V lost 3 bases and J lost 11, with 13 bases in between. This CDR3 spans 12 amino acids. Germline loops: CDR1 MDHEN, CDR2 SYDVKM.